The clone carrying this T cell receptor beta chain occurred many times. What it binds is unknown. V shed 1 base and J shed 2 bases, with 4 bases lying between them. CDR1 and CDR2 (germline): SGHDT, YYEEEE. This CDR3 is built from 13 residues. The data belong to a study of read filtering for tumor transcriptome and immune sequencing. Broader study findings: Correlation between methods rose after single-read clonotypes were removed. Single-read clonotypes: roughly 81% of IR-seq clonotypes (roughly 4% of reads), around three quarters of RNA-seq clonotypes (44.6% of reads). Even smaller IR-seq throughput identified most shared clonotypes.

Molecular barcoded adaptors covering alpha/delta and beta/gamma chains were used on 400 ng RNA. TCRdb passed the reads through MiXCR, listing each CDR3 protein once. The sample lists some 19,000 distinct CDR3 sequences; around 20% were seen once. Sequencing was done on a sample of a population of CD138-negative cells sorted from bone marrow. The receptor's source is a donor aged 40 or older with multiple myeloma. This chain uses TRBV5-6 with TRBJ2-1, with D unclear. The CDR3 DNA reads as TGTGCCAGCAGCTTGACTGCCTACAATGAGCAGTTCTTC. Translation gives CASSLTAYNEQFF.